These 30 T cell receptor beta chains came from one sample sequenced in a study of OX40 agonist ivuxolimab in advanced cancers. Receptor amplification or capture employed the immunoSEQ multiplex PCR assay. Imported from immuneACCESS, the table was reduced by TCRdb to in-frame sequences with V and J called. These copies leave out some clones; in studies compared against another copy, an unresolved V gene accounts for under half, and the cause of the remainder is not known. This sample comprises more than 10,000 clones, around 83% of them detected only once. In total, the top ten clones hold 42% of the sample. Material: CD4+ or CD8+ T cells sorted from blood, obtained in a trial of the OX40 agonist ivuxolimab. The receptors here all came from an adult with an advanced solid tumor such as melanoma, head and neck, liver or kidney cancer.

About this clone itself: A junction boundary mismatches the germline segment, possibly from a read error. This CDR3 is also generated by other DNA sequences in the sample. V is TRBV5-1 and J is TRBJ1-3; D unclear. This CDR3 spans 14 amino acids. The germline CDR1 and CDR2 sequences are SGHRS and YFSETQ. CDR3 coding DNA: TGTGCCAGCAGCTTTCGTGGGGCTGGAAACACCATATATTTT. Translated: CASSFRGAGNTIYF. Variable domain in full (rest from reference TRBV5-1 and TRBJ1-3): KAGVTQTPRYLIKTRGQQVTLSCSPISGHRSVSWYQQTPGQGLQFLFEYFSETQRNKGNFPGRFSGRQFSNSRSEMNVSTLELGDSALYLCASSFRGAGNTIYFGEGSWLTVV.

The table lists this clone with a few counts. This chain joins TRBV4-3 and TRBJ1-5; possible D gene TRBD1, 5 bases. Germline CDR1 is LGHNA and CDR2 is YSLEER. V lost 0 bases and J lost 5, with 14 bases in between. CDR3 length: 16 amino acids. The CDR3 coding sequence is TGCGCCAGCAGCCAAGATTTCCTAGGGGATCATCAGCCCCAGCATTTT. It specifies CASSQDFLGDHQPQHF.

The chain joins TRBV7-6 to TRBJ1-5; D is possibly TRBD1 (5 bases). Trimming cost V 5 bases and J 4 bases, with 12 bases left between them. The CDR3 sequence is 14 residues long. The germline CDR1 and CDR2 sequences are SGHVS and FNYEAQ. The CDR3 is CASSPGGRNQPQHF. The CDR3 DNA sequence: TGTGCCAGCAGCCCGGGGGGTCGAAATCAGCCCCAGCATTTT.

V usage is TRBV30 and J usage is TRBJ1-2; D unresolved. This CDR3 region has 8 residues. CDR1 GTSNPN and CDR2 SVGIG come from the germline V gene (reference sequence). Between the trimmed V and J ends, which lost 8 bases and 8 bases, there was a span of 6 bases. CDR3 amino acids: CAEGGYTF. Written as DNA, the CDR3 is TGTGCCGAGGGAGGCTACACCTTC.

The V and J genes are TRBV4-3 and TRBJ2-3; weak D call: TRBD2 (5 bases). V gave up 0 bases and J gave up 4 bases, with 17 bases separating them. The CDR3 loop spans 17 amino acids. Germline V gene sequence: CDR1 LGHNA, CDR2 YSLEER. CDR3 amino acids: CASSQEWLAFSADTQYF. CDR3 nucleotide sequence: TGCGCCAGCAGCCAAGAATGGCTAGCATTCTCCGCAGATACGCAGTATTTT.

Comments on this clone: At one end, the junction sequence differs from germline, possibly due to a read error. This rearrangement joins TRBV5-5 to TRBJ1-2, with 7 bases aligning to TRBD1. The CDR3 is 13 amino acids. The germline V gene has CDR1 SGHKS and CDR2 YYEKEE (reference sequence). The CDR3 coding sequence is TGTGCCAGCAGCTTCACCGGGACAGCCAAGGTCGGGTTC. The encoded protein is CASSFTGTAKVGF.

V and J are TRBV19 and TRBJ2-7; 7 bases are shared with TRBD1. The trim removed 3 bases at V and 3 bases at J, leaving 14 bases unmatched. The germline CDR1 and CDR2 sequences are LNHDA and SQIVND (reference sequence). The CDR3 has 17 amino acids. The CDR3 coding sequence is TGTGCCAGTAGTATCACATATCGACAGGGACCATACTACGAGCAGTACTTC. It encodes CASSITYRQGPYYEQYF. Full variable domain (rest looked up from reference TRBV19 and TRBJ2-7): DGGITQSPKYLFRKEGQNVTLSCEQNLNHDAMYWYRQDPGQGLRLIYYSQIVNDFQKGDIAEGYSVSREKKESFPLTVTSAQKNPTAFYLCASSITYRQGPYYEQYFGPGTRLTVT.

Only a few counts were recorded for this clone. The V gene is TRBV6-5, the J gene TRBJ2-2, with 10 bases aligning to TRBD2. V lost 5 bases, J lost 9 bases, and 6 bases stayed unmatched. This CDR3 is 14 amino acids long. Germline CDR1 and CDR2: MNHEY and SVGAGI. The CDR3 sequence: CASSLAGVSRELFF. The CDR3 nucleotides read TGTGCCAGCAGTCTAGCGGGAGTTAGCCGGGAGCTGTTTTTT.

The chain is built from TRBV6-5 and TRBJ2-3; 8 bases map to TRBD2. The ends lost 5 bases at V and 4 bases at J; junction bases unmatched: 5. CDR3 length: 14 amino acids. Germline V CDR1 and CDR2: MNHEY, SVGAGI. CDR3 sequence reads: CASSHGREADTQYF. Here the CDR3 DNA reads TGTGCCAGCAGTCACGGGCGGGAGGCAGATACGCAGTATTTT.

The CDR3 protein is CASSLGGEVTEAFF. CDR3 nucleotide sequence: TGTGCCAGCAGCTTGGGCGGGGAGGTTACTGAAGCTTTCTTT. The J gene is TRBJ1-1, the V gene TRBV5-4; no clear D. From germline, CDR1 is SGHNT and CDR2 YYREEE (reference sequence). Between the trimmed V and J ends, which lost 0 bases and 5 bases, there was a span of 11 bases. The CDR3 covers 14 residues.

The chain uses TRBV7-6 and TRBJ2-1, with 9 nucleotides matching TRBD2. CDR3 size: 15 residues. Germline CDR1 and CDR2: SGHVS and FNYEAQ. Trimming cost V 3 bases and J 2 bases; bases outside gene matches: 2. CDR3 nucleotide sequence: TGTGCCAGCAGCTTGGGGACTAGCACCTACAATGAGCAGTTCTTC. It translates to CASSLGTSTYNEQFF.

The chain carries TRBV28 and TRBJ2-7; TRBD1 or TRBD2 may be the D gene (5 bases each). V was pared by 5 bases and J by 5 bases, with 19 bases between. The CDR3 has 15 residues. Germline V gene data show CDR1 as MDHEN and CDR2 as SYDVKM. The CDR3 loop is CASSTLRWGSHEQYF. The CDR3 DNA reads TGTGCCAGCAGTACCCTAAGATGGGGGTCCCACGAGCAGTACTTC.

V usage is TRBV4-1 and J usage is TRBJ2-1; 10 nucleotides match TRBD2. The CDR3 extends over 20 amino acids. The germline V gene has CDR1 MGHRA and CDR2 YSYEKL. V dropped 4 bases and J dropped 4; count of bases not matched to a gene: 19. The CDR3 DNA reads TGCGCCAGCAGCCCGAGGGGGGCGTCCGCCGGGACTAGCGTGTACAATGAGCAGTTCTTC. Encoded protein: CASSPRGASAGTSVYNEQFF.

V gene TRBV5-1 combines with J gene TRBJ1-1, with D unresolved. CDR1 is SGHRS, CDR2 YFSETQ, per germline. CDR3 length equals 13 residues. With 3 bases removed from V and 11 bases from J, the gap between germline ends came to 17 bases. The CDR3 DNA follows: TGCGCCAGCAGCTCCGAGCAGGCTCCGCGGGCTTTCTTT. Amino acid sequence: CASSSEQAPRAFF.

This rearrangement joins TRBV28 to TRBJ1-2; 7 nucleotides agree with TRBD1. Per germline, CDR1 MDHEN and CDR2 SYDVKM. J lost 5 bases, V lost 4 bases, and 13 bases had no gene match. This CDR3 contains 16 residues. The CDR3 region has the DNA TGTGCCAGCAGTTCCAGGACCAGGGACAGCCAATATGGCTACACCTTC. Translation: CASSSRTRDSQYGYTF.

This clone was seen only once. V and J are TRBV29-1 and TRBJ2-7; 8 bases are shared with TRBD2. Germline CDR1 reads SQVTM; CDR2 reads ANQGSEA. Trimming took 5 bases from V and 4 from J; bases not matched to a gene: 13. The CDR3 length is 15 residues. The CDR3 region has the DNA TGCAGCGTTAGCTATAGCGGGGCCCCCTCTTACGAGCAGTACTTC. Protein: CSVSYSGAPSYEQYF.

This chain joins TRBV4-3 and TRBJ1-2; no clear D. Trimming took off 1 base at V and 2 bases at J, with 8 bases between the two ends. Per the germline V gene, CDR1 is LGHNA and CDR2 is YSLEER. The CDR3 runs 14 residues. The CDR3 region is CASSQGLTNYGYTF. The CDR3 region has the DNA TGCGCCAGCAGCCAAGGACTCACAAACTATGGCTACACCTTC.

This clone has more than one count but fewer than ten. Within the sample, other DNA sequences also encode this same CDR3. The chain couples TRBV5-1 to TRBJ2-1, with 10 positions matching TRBD2. The CDR3 extends over 12 amino acids. J lost 10 bases, V lost 2 bases, and 0 bases had no gene match. CDR1 is SGHRS, CDR2 YFSETQ, per germline. DNA for the CDR3: TGCGCCAGCAGCTTTAGCGGGGGGGAGCAGTTCTTC. Translated: CASSFSGGEQFF.

The CDR3 DNA sequence: TGTGCCAGCCTACCCGAAGGGTCGTCCTACAATGAGCAGTTCTTC. It specifies CASLPEGSSYNEQFF. J is TRBJ2-1 and V is TRBV28; D not certain. This CDR3 region has 15 residues. Germline V gives CDR1 MDHEN, CDR2 SYDVKM. V dropped 8 bases and J dropped 1 base, with 15 bases sitting between them.

This chain links TRBV30 with TRBJ2-7; 8 bases are shared with TRBD1. CDR3 length: 13 residues. Germline trimming cut 3 bases from V and 4 bases from J; bases unmatched to any gene: 5. CDR1 GTSNPN and CDR2 SVGIG come from the germline V gene (reference sequence). The CDR3 is CAWSWGQAYEQYF. The CDR3 coding sequence is TGTGCCTGGAGCTGGGGACAGGCTTACGAGCAGTACTTC.

The CDR3 sequence is CASSVVSGENEQFF. The DNA for the CDR3 is TGTGCCAGCAGCGTAGTTTCGGGAGAGAATGAGCAGTTCTTC. The V call is TRBV9, the J call TRBJ2-1; a possible D gene is TRBD2 (6 bases). Deletions cut 0 bases from V and 7 bases from J, with 11 bases between. CDR3 length: 14 amino acids. Germline CDR1 reads SGDLS; CDR2 reads YYNGEE. The full variable domain, rest sourced from reference TRBV9 and TRBJ2-1, is DSGVTQTPKHLITATGQRVTLRCSPRSGDLSVYWYQQSLDQGLQFLIQYYNGEERAKGNILERFSAQQFPDLHSELNLSSLELGDSALYFCASSVVSGENEQFFGPGTRLTVL.

The sample holds one count of this clone. V gene TRBV19 combines with J gene TRBJ2-7; D uncertain. The V and J ends lost 1 base and 3 bases respectively, with 7 bases between them. From germline, CDR1 is LNHDA and CDR2 SQIVND (reference sequence). The CDR3 covers 13 residues. The CDR3 DNA sequence: TGTGCCAGTAGTATAGGCGCAGGCTACGAGCAGTACTTC. Protein: CASSIGAGYEQYF. Based on the CDR3 plus reference TRBV19 and TRBJ2-7, the full variable domain is DGGITQSPKYLFRKEGQNVTLSCEQNLNHDAMYWYRQDPGQGLRLIYYSQIVNDFQKGDIAEGYSVSREKKESFPLTVTSAQKNPTAFYLCASSIGAGYEQYFGPGTRLTVT.

This chain joins TRBV7-3 and TRBJ2-5; a possible D gene is TRBD1 (5 bases). CDR3 length: 14 amino acids. Trimming cost V 2 bases and J 1 base, with 8 bases left between them. Germline CDR1 reads SGHTA; CDR2 reads FQGTGA. CDR3 residues: CASSLGAGQETQYF. The CDR3 nucleotides are TGTGCCAGCAGCTTAGGGGCAGGCCAAGAGACCCAGTACTTC.

The rearrangement uses TRBV13 and TRBJ1-5, with D unclear. CDR3 length: 12 amino acids. V gave up 3 bases and J gave up 3 bases, with 3 bases separating them. CDR1 PRHDT and CDR2 FYEKMQ come from the germline V gene (reference sequence). This CDR3 is CASSLFNQPQHF. CDR3 coding DNA: TGTGCCAGCAGCTTGTTCAATCAGCCCCAGCATTTT.

The chain employs TRBV29-1 and TRBJ2-5; possible D gene TRBD1, 5 bases. Deletions cut 1 base from V and 4 bases from J, with 16 bases between. Germline lookup yields CDR1 SQVTM and CDR2 ANQGSEA. The CDR3 length is 15 residues. The CDR3, as DNA: TGCAGCGTTGAAGGGGCAGGGATGGTATCAGAGACCCAGTACTTC. Encoded protein: CSVEGAGMVSETQYF.

The gene calls are TRBV14 and TRBJ2-2; TRBD1 might be the D (5 bases). Germline V gene sequence: CDR1 SGHDN, CDR2 FVKESK. Trimming took off 1 base at V and 7 bases at J, with 13 bases between the two ends. The CDR3 has 15 amino acids. Here the CDR3 reads CASSQVFSQGGELFF. The CDR3 bases are TGTGCCAGCAGCCAAGTTTTTAGCCAGGGCGGGGAGCTGTTTTTT. Full variable domain (missing parts from reference TRBV14 and TRBJ2-2): EAGVTQFPSHSVIEKGQTVTLRCDPISGHDNLYWYRRVMGKEIKFLLHFVKESKQDESGMPNNRFLAERTGGTYSTLKVQPAELEDSGVYFCASSQVFSQGGELFFGEGSRLTVL.

This sequence joins TRBV25-1 and TRBJ2-5; perhaps D is TRBD1 or TRBD2 (5 bases each). The V end lost 2 bases, the J end lost 4 bases, and 5 bases lay between the germline ends. In germline, CDR1 is MGHDK, CDR2 SYGVNS. The CDR3 is 12 residues long. Written as DNA, the CDR3 is TGTGCCAGCAGTGAAGGGGGAGAGACCCAGTACTTC. It encodes CASSEGGETQYF. Supplemented by reference TRBV25-1 and TRBJ2-5, the full variable domain reads EADIYQTPRYLVIGTGKKITLECSQTMGHDKMYWYQQDPGMELHLIHYSYGVNSTEKGDLSSESTVSRIRTEHFPLTLESARPSHTSQYLCASSEGGETQYFGPGTRLLVL.

About this clone itself: Other DNA variants within this sample encode the same CDR3. This chain connects TRBV6-6 to TRBJ2-1; D not resolved. V dropped 7 bases and J dropped 0 bases, with 7 bases sitting between them. The germline V gene encodes CDR1 MNHNY and CDR2 SVGAGI (reference sequence). The CDR3 sequence is 13 residues long. The CDR3: CASTPSSYNEQFF. The CDR3 bases are TGTGCCAGCACCCCATCCTCCTACAATGAGCAGTTCTTC.

The chain has TRBV6-5 and TRBJ2-5, with 8 bases lining up with TRBD2. This CDR3 has 14 residues. Germline CDR1 is MNHEY and CDR2 is SVGAGI. Germline trimming cut 6 bases from V and 3 bases from J; bases unmatched to any gene: 6. The CDR3 spells CASSRREDEETQYF. CDR3 bases: TGTGCCAGCAGCAGGCGGGAGGACGAAGAGACCCAGTACTTC.

The rearrangement joins TRBV28 to TRBJ1-1; TRBD1 might be the D (6 bases). The V end lost 2 bases, the J end lost 5 bases, and 12 bases lay between the germline ends. Germline-derived CDR1 and CDR2 are MDHEN and SYDVKM. This CDR3 is built from 14 residues. Written as DNA, the CDR3 is TGTGCCAGCAGTTTACAGGGGATAAGGACTGAAGCTTTCTTT. Translation gives CASSLQGIRTEAFF.